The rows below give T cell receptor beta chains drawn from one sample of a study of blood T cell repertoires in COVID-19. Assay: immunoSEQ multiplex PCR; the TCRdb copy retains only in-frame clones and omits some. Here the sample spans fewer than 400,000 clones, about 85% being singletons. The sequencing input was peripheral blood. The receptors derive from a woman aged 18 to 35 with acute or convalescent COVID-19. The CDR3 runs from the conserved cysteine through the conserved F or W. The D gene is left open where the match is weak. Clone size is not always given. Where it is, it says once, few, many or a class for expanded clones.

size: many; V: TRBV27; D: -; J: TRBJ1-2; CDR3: CASKGAGRYGYTF; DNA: TGTGCCAGCAAAGGAGCAGGGCGCTATGGCTACACCTTC
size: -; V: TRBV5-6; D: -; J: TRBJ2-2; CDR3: CASSRNTGELFF; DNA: TGTGCCAGCAGCCGTAACACCGGGGAGCTGTTTTTT
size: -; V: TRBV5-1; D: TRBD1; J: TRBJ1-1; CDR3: CASSLGIDRGITEAFF; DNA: TGCGCCAGCAGCCTGGGGATCGACAGGGGAATCACTGAAGCTTTCTTT
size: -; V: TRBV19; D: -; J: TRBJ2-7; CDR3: CASSIAPVPYEQYF; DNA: TGTGCCAGTAGTATAGCACCGGTGCCCTACGAGCAGTACTTC
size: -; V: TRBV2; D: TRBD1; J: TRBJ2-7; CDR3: CASNMGTGTTYEQYF; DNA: TGTGCCAGCAATATGGGGACAGGGACGACCTACGAGCAGTACTTC
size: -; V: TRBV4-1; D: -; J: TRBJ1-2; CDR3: CASSQLAGAGYGYTF; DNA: TGCGCCAGCAGCCAATTGGCGGGGGCGGGTTATGGCTACACCTTC
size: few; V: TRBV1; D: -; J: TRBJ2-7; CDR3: CTSSHPLRGGNTYEQYF; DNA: TGCACCAGCAGCCACCCCCTACGCGGGGGGAACACCTACGAGCAGTACTTC
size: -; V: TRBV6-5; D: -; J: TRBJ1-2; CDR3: CASSYRTENYGYTF; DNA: TGTGCCAGCAGTTACCGGACAGAGAACTATGGCTACACCTTC
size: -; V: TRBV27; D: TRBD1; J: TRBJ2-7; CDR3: CASSPIDRGGSYEQYF; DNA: TGTGCCAGCAGTCCCATAGACAGGGGAGGATCCTACGAGCAGTACTTC
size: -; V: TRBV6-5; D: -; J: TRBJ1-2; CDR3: CASSYGEKSNGYTF; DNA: TGTGCCAGCAGTTATGGTGAGAAGTCGAATGGCTACACCTTC
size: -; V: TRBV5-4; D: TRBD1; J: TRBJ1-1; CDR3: CASSLDRARMNTEAFF; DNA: TGTGCCAGCAGCCTCGACAGGGCTCGAATGAACACTGAAGCTTTCTTT
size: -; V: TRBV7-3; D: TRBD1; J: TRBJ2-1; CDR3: CASSLDRGIYNEQFF; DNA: TGTGCCAGCAGCTTGGACAGGGGGATATACAATGAGCAGTTCTTC
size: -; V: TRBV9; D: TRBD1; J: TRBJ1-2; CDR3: CASSVAGGDRAHGYTF; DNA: TGTGCCAGCAGCGTAGCAGGAGGGGACAGGGCCCATGGCTACACCTTC
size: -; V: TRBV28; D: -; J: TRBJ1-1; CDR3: CASSSNTEAFF; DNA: TGTGCCAGCAGTTCAAACACTGAAGCTTTCTTT
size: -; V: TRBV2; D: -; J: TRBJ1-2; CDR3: CASTGESLSYGYTF; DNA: TGTGCCAGCACAGGGGAATCGCTTAGCTATGGCTACACCTTC
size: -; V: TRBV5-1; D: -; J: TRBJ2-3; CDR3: CASSLFTADTQYF; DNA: TGCGCCAGCAGCCTCTTTACAGCAGATACGCAGTATTTT
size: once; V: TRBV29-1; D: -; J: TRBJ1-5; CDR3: CSVAINEVQPQHF; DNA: TGCAGCGTTGCAATAAATGAGGTGCAGCCCCAGCATTTT
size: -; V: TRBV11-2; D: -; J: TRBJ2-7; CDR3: CASKLQGGVYEQYF; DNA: TGTGCCAGCAAGCTACAGGGAGGGGTCTACGAGCAGTACTTC
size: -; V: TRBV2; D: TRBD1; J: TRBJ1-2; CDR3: CASSRQGTYGYTF; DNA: TGTGCCAGCAGCCGACAGGGGACCTATGGCTACACCTTC
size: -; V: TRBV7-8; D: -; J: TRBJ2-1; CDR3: CASSLGQENNEQFF; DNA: TGTGCCAGCAGCTTAGGGCAGGAAAACAATGAGCAGTTCTTC
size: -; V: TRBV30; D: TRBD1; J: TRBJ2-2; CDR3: CAWTVRDRGRGGELFF; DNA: TGTGCCTGGACGGTCCGGGACAGGGGGCGCGGCGGGGAGCTGTTTTTT
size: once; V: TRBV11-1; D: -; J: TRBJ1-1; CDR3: CASSLDQGTEAFF; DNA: TGTGCCAGCAGCTTAGATCAGGGCACTGAAGCTTTCTTT
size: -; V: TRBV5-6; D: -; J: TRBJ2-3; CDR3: CASSYQTGTTDTQYF; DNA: TGTGCCAGCAGCTACCAGACAGGAACCACAGATACGCAGTATTTT
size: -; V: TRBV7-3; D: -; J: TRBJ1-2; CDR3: CASSLTQGQGYTF; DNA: TGTGCCAGCAGCTTAACGCAGGGGCAGGGCTACACCTTC
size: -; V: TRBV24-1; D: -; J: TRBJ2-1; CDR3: CATSGGSYNEQFF; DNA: TGTGCCACCAGTGGCGGCTCCTACAATGAGCAGTTCTTC
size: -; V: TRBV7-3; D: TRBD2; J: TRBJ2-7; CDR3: CASSEGLADYEQYF; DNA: TGTGCCAGCTCGGAGGGGCTAGCGGATTACGAGCAGTACTTC
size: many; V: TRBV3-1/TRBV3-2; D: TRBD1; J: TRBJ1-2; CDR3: CASSHPGQGTYGYTF; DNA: TGTGCCAGCAGCCACCCGGGACAGGGGACCTATGGCTACACCTTC
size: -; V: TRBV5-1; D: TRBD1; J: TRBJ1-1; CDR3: CASSWTGGVGEAFF; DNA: TGCGCCAGCAGCTGGACAGGGGGCGTCGGCGAAGCTTTCTTT
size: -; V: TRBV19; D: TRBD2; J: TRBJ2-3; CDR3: CASRDGGITTTQYF; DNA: TGTGCCTCACGGGACGGGGGGATTACTACTACGCAGTATTTT
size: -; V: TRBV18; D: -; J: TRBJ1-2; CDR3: CASSPSQALYGYTF; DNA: TGTGCCAGCTCACCGTCACAGGCGCTATATGGCTACACCTTC
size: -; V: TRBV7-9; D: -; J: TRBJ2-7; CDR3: CASQDNPSYEQYF; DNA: TGTGCCAGTCAGGACAACCCTTCCTACGAGCAGTACTTC
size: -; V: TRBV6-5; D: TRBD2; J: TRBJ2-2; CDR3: CASSRGPTSVGELFF; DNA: TGTGCCAGCAGCCGTGGGCCGACTAGCGTTGGGGAGCTGTTTTTT
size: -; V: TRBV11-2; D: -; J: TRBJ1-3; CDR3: CASSLAGTGGGDTIYF; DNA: TGTGCCAGCAGCTTAGCCGGGACCGGTGGCGGGGACACCATATATTTT
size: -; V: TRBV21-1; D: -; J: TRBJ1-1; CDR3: CASSKPPGGSTEAFF; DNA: TGTGCCAGCAGCAAGCCCCCGGGGGGTAGCACTGAAGCTTTCTTT
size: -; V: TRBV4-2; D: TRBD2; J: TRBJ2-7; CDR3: CASSQPGLAGSSYEQYF; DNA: TGTGCCAGCAGCCAACCGGGACTAGCGGGAAGCTCCTACGAGCAGTACTTC
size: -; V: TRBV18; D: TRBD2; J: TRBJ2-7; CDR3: CASSRTTSGNEQYF; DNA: TGTGCCAGCTCACGAACCACTAGCGGGAACGAGCAGTACTTC
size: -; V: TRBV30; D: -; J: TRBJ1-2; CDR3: CAWSVQGKGYTF; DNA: TGTGCCTGGAGTGTACAGGGCAAGGGCTACACCTTC
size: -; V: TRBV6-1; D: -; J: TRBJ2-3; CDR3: CASSEVAPDTQYF; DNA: TGTGCCAGCAGTGAAGTAGCCCCAGATACGCAGTATTTT
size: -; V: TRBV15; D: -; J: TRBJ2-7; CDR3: CATSRVYEQYF; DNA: TGTGCCACCAGCAGAGTATACGAGCAGTACTTC
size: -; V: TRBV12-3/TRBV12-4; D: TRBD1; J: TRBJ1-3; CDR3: CASSDGTADTIYF; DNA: TGTGCCAGCAGTGACGGGACAGCAGACACCATATATTTT
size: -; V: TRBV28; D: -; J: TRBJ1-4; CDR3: CASSFFPSGQGEKLFF; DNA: TGTGCCAGCAGTTTTTTCCCCTCGGGACAAGGTGAAAAACTGTTTTTT
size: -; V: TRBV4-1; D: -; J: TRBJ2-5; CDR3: CASSQKTQGETQYF; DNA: TGCGCCAGCAGCCAAAAGACCCAGGGGGAGACCCAGTACTTC
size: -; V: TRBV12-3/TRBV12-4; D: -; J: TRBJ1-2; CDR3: CASSFGQDYGYTF; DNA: TGTGCCAGCAGTTTTGGGCAGGACTATGGCTACACCTTC
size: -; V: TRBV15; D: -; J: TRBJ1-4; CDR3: CATSRVREKLFF; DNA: TGTGCCACCAGCAGAGTTCGTGAAAAACTGTTTTTT
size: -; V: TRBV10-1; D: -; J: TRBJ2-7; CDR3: CASSERGYEQYF; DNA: TGCGCCAGCAGTGAGAGGGGGTACGAGCAGTACTTC
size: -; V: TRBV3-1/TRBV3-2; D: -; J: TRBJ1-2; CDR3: CASSQTATGPGYGYTF; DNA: TGTGCCAGCAGCCAAACCGCGACAGGTCCGGGCTATGGCTACACCTTC
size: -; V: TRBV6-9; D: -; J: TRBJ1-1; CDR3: CASSPPQGPQDTEAFF; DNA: TGTGCCAGCAGCCCCCCCCAGGGCCCCCAGGACACTGAAGCTTTCTTT
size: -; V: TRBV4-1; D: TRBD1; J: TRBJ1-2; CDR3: CASSQHTTGVTYGYTF; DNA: TGCGCCAGCAGCCAACATACGACAGGGGTGACCTATGGCTACACCTTC
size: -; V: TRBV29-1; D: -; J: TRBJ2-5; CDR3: CSPWDSVGETQYF; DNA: TGCAGCCCGTGGGACTCGGTAGGAGAGACCCAGTACTTC
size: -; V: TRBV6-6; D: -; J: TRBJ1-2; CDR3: CASSYSGGFNYGYTF; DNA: TGTGCCAGCAGTTACTCGGGGGGGTTCAACTATGGCTACACCTTC
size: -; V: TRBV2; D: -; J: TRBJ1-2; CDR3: CASSSGTYYGYTF; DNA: TGTGCCAGCAGTTCCGGGACATATTATGGCTACACCTTC
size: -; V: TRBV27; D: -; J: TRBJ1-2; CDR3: CASSPSGSYGYTF; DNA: TGTGCCAGCAGCCCTAGCGGTAGTTATGGCTACACCTTC
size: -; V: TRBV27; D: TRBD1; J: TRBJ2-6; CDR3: CASSSPTRGGTGANVLTF; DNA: TGTGCCAGCAGTTCCCCAACTCGAGGGGGCACAGGGGCCAACGTCCTGACTTTC